Each of the 16 T cell receptor beta chains below was sequenced from the same sample in a study of identical twins. MiXCR was run by TCRdb on the 5' RACE reads, yielding one entry per CDR3 protein. The sample records roughly 1,500,000 distinct CDR3 sequences, about 30% being singletons. The sample taken for sequencing was cord blood. These receptors all stem from a newborn girl in good health.

The chain has TRBV5-1 and TRBJ2-7; 11 bases are a match to TRBD1. V gave up 4 bases and J gave up 6 bases; unmatched junction bases: 9. Germline assignment: CDR1 SGHRS and CDR2 YFSETQ. The CDR3 is 15 amino acids. The CDR3 nucleotides are TGCGCCAGCAGCAAACCCGGGACAGGGGGTTGCGAGCAGTACTTC. Translating gives CASSKPGTGGCEQYF.

In its sample, this clonotype was seen once. One end of the junction fails to match germline, which may point to a read error. The chain recombines TRBV28 with TRBJ2-1, with D possibly matching TRBD2 (5 bases). Germline V gene lookup returns CDR1 MDHEN and CDR2 SYDVKM. This CDR3 is 12 amino acids long. CDR3 region: CARSFVRESQFF. CDR3 coding DNA: TGTGCCCGCAGTTTCGTGAGGGAGTCGCAGTTCTTC.

About this clonotype: This may come from a read error, since a much larger clone is one base off. The chain carries TRBV10-2 and TRBJ2-7, with 7 bases that match TRBD2. Per germline, CDR1 WSHSY and CDR2 SAAADI. The CDR3 loop spans 12 amino acids. CDR3 protein: CSTIRGDDEQYF. CDR3 in DNA: TGCTCTACCATCCGGGGGGACGATGAGCAGTACTTC.

About this clonotype: The germline gene is not matched at one end of the junction; a read error may be the cause. The V and J genes are TRBV7-9 and TRBJ2-1; 11 bases align to TRBD2. CDR1 is SEHNR and CDR2 is FQNEAQ in the germline V gene (reference sequence). The CDR3 is made up of 14 amino acids. CDR3 DNA: TGTGCCGGCAGCTTAGCGGGGGGGCCTTATGAGCAGTTCTTC. The encoded protein is CAGSLAGGPYEQFF.

This clonotype was recorded at least ten times. The chain links TRBV18 to TRBJ2-7, with no clear D. Germline loops: CDR1 KGHSH, CDR2 LQKENI. CDR3 size: 15 residues. Trimming removed 3 bases at V and 3 bases at J, with 15 bases between. The CDR3, as DNA: TGTGCCAGCTCACCGGCTACAAGGGCCCTCTACGAGCAGTACTTC. It translates to CASSPATRALYEQYF.

This clonotype was recorded at least ten times. CDR3 in DNA: TGTGCCAGCAGCTTAGCCCCAATCGATGGCTACACCTTC. Its translation is CASSLAPIDGYTF. The chain uses TRBV11-2 and TRBJ1-2; D unclear. V was cut by 1 base and J by 6 bases, with 9 bases left in between. CDR3 size: 13 residues. Germline V gene lookup returns CDR1 SGHAT and CDR2 FQNNGV.

The CDR3 DNA follows: TGCAGCGTTTCTCTAGGGGACATTAACTACGAGCAGTACTTC. Its translation is CSVSLGDINYEQYF. This chain links TRBV29-1 with TRBJ2-7; D is possibly TRBD1 (6 bases). Trimming stripped 5 bases from V and 3 bases from J, with 17 bases between. The CDR3 sequence is 14 residues long. Germline CDR1 reads SQVTM; CDR2 reads ANQGSEA.

CDR3 loop: CAIRLTSRNNNEQFF. The CDR3 nucleotides read TGTGCCATCAGATTAACTAGTCGCAACAACAATGAGCAGTTCTTC. The chain uses TRBV10-3 and TRBJ2-1; D perhaps matches TRBD2 (5 bases). CDR3 size: 15 residues. Per the germline V gene, CDR1 is ENHRY and CDR2 is SYGVKD. The V end lost 6 bases, the J end lost 5 bases, and 17 bases lay between the germline ends.

The chain couples TRBV6-2 or TRBV6-3 to TRBJ1-5; a weak D match, TRBD1 (5 bases). The CDR3 runs 15 residues. Germline V gene data show CDR1 as MNHEY and CDR2 as SVGEGT. Between the trimmed V and J ends, which lost 2 bases and 7 bases, there was a span of 15 bases. DNA of the CDR3: TGTGCCAGCAGTTACATACAGTCAGGGCGGCAGCCCCAGCATTTT. The encoded protein is CASSYIQSGRQPQHF.

This clonotype was seen repeatedly, ten times or more. This rearrangement joins TRBV20-1 to TRBJ2-3, with a possible D match to TRBD2 (6 bases). The V and J ends lost 3 bases and 4 bases respectively, with 17 bases between them. The CDR3 is 15 residues long. The germline V gene has CDR1 DFQATT and CDR2 SNEGSKA (reference sequence). The CDR3 region has the DNA TGCAGTGCTAGTGGCGGGATGAGTAACCCAGATACGCAGTATTTT. Translation gives CSASGGMSNPDTQYF.

This clonotype appeared a few times. The genes are TRBV11-2 and TRBJ2-7; possibly TRBD1 for D (5 bases). In germline, CDR1 is SGHAT, CDR2 FQNNGV. The CDR3 has 14 residues. Trimming stripped 1 base from V and 2 bases from J, with 9 bases between. CDR3 loop: CASSLVPGTYEQYF. CDR3 bases: TGTGCCAGCAGCTTAGTTCCAGGGACCTACGAGCAGTACTTC.

The table lists this clonotype with a count of one. It may be a read error: a sequence one base away is much more abundant. This CDR3 reads CASSVQYSSYTF. DNA for the CDR3: TGTGCCAGCAGTGTTCAGTACTCCTCGTACACCTTC. This rearrangement joins TRBV6-1 to TRBJ1-2; the D is unclear. The CDR3 consists of 12 residues. The ends were cut back, 4 bases at V and 11 bases at J, with 14 bases in the middle. Germline loops: CDR1 MNHNS, CDR2 SASEGT.

The table lists this clonotype with a few counts. The chain has TRBV28 and TRBJ2-1, with D possibly being TRBD1 (5 bases). The V and J ends lost 6 bases and 3 bases respectively, with 15 bases between them. Germline values: CDR1 MDHEN, CDR2 SYDVKM. The CDR3 covers 15 residues. This chain's CDR3 is CASRLFGARYNEQFF. The CDR3 bases are TGTGCCAGCAGATTGTTTGGGGCTCGCTACAATGAGCAGTTCTTC.

This clonotype was counted once. The V and J genes are TRBV28 and TRBJ1-4; the D is unclear. Trimming left V 6 bases short and J 5 bases short, with 16 bases between. Germline loops: CDR1 MDHEN, CDR2 SYDVKM. The CDR3 sequence is 15 residues long. CDR3 in amino acids: CASSHRRGRNEKLFF. In nucleotides, the CDR3 is TGTGCCAGCAGCCACAGACGTGGGAGGAATGAAAAACTGTTTTTT.

V and J are TRBV27 and TRBJ2-3, with D unresolved. Germline CDR1 reads MNHEY; CDR2 reads SMNVEV (reference sequence). The CDR3 covers 13 residues. Trimming cost V 7 bases and J 4 bases, with 12 bases left between them. The CDR3 coding sequence is TGTGCCAGCACCTCATCTCGCGCAGATACGCAGTATTTT. Amino acid sequence: CASTSSRADTQYF.

This clonotype has just one count. J is TRBJ2-2 and V is TRBV29-1, with 10 bases matching TRBD2. With V trimmed by 6 bases and J by 4 bases, 2 bases remained unmatched. CDR1 and CDR2 from the germline V gene are SQVTM and ANQGSEA. The CDR3 loop spans 13 amino acids. CDR3 coding DNA: TGCAGCGTAGCGGGAGGGAGCACCGGGGAGCTGTTTTTT. Residues: CSVAGGSTGELFF.